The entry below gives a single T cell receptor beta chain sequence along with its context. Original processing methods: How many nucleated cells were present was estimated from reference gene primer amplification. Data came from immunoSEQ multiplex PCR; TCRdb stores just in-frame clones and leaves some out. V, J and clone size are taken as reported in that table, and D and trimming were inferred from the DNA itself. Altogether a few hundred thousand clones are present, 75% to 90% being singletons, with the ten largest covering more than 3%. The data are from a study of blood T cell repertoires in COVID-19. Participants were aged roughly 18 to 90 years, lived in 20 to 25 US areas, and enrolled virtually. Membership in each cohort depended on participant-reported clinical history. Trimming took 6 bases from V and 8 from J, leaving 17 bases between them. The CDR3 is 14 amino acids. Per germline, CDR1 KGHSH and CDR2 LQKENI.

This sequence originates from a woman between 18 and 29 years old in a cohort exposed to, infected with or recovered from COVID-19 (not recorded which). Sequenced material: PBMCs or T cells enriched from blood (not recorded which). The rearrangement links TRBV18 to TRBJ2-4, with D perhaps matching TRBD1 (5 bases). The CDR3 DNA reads TGTGCCAGCTCCTTGTCTAAGGGGCTAGACATTCAGTACTTC. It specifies CASSLSKGLDIQYF.